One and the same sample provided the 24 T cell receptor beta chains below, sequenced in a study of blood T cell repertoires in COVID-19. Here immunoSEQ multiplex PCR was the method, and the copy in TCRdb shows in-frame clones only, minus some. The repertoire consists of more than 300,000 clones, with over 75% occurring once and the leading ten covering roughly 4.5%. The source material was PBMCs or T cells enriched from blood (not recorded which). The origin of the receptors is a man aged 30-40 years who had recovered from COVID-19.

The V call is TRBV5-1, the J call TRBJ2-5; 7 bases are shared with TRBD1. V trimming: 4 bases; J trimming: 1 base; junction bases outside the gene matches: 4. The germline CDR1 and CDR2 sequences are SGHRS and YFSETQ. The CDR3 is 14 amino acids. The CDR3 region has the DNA TGCGCCAGCAGCACGACAGGGCCCCAAGAGACCCAGTACTTC. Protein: CASSTTGPQETQYF.

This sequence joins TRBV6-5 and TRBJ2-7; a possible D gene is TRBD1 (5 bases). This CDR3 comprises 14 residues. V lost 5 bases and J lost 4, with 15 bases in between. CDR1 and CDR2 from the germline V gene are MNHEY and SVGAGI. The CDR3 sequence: CASSTFGQAYEQYF. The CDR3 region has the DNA TGTGCCAGCAGTACCTTCGGACAAGCTTACGAGCAGTACTTC.

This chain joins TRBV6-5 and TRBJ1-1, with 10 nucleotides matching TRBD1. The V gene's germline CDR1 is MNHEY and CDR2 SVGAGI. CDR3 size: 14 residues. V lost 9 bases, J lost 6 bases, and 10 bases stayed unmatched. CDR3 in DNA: TGTGCCAGTCAGTTGGACAGGGGGATCCCTGAAGCTTTCTTT. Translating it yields CASQLDRGIPEAFF.

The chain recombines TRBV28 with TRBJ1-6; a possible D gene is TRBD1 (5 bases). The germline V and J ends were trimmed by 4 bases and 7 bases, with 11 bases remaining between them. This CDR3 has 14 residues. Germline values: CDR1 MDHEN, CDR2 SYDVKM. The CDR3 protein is CASSSWGENSPLHF. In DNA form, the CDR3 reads TGTGCCAGCAGTTCTTGGGGGGAAAATTCACCCCTCCACTTT.

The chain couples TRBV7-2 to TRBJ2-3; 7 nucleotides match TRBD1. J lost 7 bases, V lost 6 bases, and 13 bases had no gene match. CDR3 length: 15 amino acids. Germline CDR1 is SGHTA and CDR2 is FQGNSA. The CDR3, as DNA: TGTGCCAGCAGACAAAACAGGGGTGGCGGAAATACGCAGTATTTT. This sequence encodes CASRQNRGGGNTQYF.

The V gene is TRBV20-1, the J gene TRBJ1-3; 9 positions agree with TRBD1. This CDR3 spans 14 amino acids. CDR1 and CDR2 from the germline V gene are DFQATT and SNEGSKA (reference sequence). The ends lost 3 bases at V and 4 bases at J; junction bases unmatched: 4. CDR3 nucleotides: TGCAGTGCTAGTGGACAGGGGTACGGAAACACCATATATTTT. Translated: CSASGQGYGNTIYF.

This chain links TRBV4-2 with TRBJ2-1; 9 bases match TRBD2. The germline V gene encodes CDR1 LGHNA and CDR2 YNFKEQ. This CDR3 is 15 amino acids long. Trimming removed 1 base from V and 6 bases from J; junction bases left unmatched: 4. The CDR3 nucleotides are TGTGCCAGCAGCCAAGTGGATAGCGGGGGCAATGAGCAGTTCTTC. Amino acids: CASSQVDSGGNEQFF.

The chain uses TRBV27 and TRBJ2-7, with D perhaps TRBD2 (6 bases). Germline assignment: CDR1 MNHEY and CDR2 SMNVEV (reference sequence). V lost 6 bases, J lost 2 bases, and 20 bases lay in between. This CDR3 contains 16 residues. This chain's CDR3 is CASSHGSGAQPYEQYF. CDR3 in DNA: TGTGCCAGCAGCCACGGTAGCGGAGCCCAGCCCTACGAGCAGTACTTC.

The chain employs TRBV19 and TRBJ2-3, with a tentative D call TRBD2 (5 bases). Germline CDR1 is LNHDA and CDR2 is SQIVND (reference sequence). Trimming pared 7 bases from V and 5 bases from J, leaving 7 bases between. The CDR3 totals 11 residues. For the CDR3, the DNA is TGTGCCAGTACGGGGAGAGATACGCAGTATTTT. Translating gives CASTGRDTQYF. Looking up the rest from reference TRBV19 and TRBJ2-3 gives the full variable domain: DGGITQSPKYLFRKEGQNVTLSCEQNLNHDAMYWYRQDPGQGLRLIYYSQIVNDFQKGDIAEGYSVSREKKESFPLTVTSAQKNPTAFYLCASTGRDTQYFGPGTRLTVL.

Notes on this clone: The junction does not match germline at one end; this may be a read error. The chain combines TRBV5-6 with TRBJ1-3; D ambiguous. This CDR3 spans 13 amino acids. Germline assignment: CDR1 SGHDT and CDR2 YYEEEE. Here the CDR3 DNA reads TGTGCCACCAGCAGAGTAGCTGGAAACACCATATATTTT. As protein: CATSRVAGNTIYF.

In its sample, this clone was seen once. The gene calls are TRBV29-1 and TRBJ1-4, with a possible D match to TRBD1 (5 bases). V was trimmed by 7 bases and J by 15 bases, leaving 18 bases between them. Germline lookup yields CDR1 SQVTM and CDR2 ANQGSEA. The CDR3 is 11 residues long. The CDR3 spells CSASSEGVVFF. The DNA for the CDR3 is TGCAGCGCCAGCAGTGAAGGGGTGGTGTTTTTT.

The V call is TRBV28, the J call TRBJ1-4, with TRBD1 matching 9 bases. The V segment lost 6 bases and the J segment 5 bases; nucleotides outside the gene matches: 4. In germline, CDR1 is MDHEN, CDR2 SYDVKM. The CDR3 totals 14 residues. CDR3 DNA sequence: TGTGCCAGCAGGGGGACAGGGCCCAATGAAAAACTGTTTTTT. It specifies CASRGTGPNEKLFF.

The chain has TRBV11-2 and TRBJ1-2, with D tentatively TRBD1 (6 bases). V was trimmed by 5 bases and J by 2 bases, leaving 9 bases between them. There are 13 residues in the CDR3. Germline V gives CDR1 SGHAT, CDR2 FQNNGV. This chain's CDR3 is CASSHTGNYGYTF. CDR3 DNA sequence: TGTGCCAGCAGCCACACAGGGAACTATGGCTACACCTTC.

CDR3 DNA sequence: TGTGCCAGCAGTTCGCACCGGGACAAGCCTAACTATGGCTACACCTTC. This codes for CASSSHRDKPNYGYTF. The rearrangement links TRBV6-5 to TRBJ1-2; maybe TRBD1 (6 bases). Trimming pared 4 bases from V and 0 bases from J, leaving 15 bases between. The CDR3 loop spans 16 amino acids. Germline CDR1 and CDR2: MNHEY and SVGAGI.

The CDR3 protein is CASTLRGGYGYTF. Here the CDR3 DNA reads TGTGCCAGCACCCTCAGAGGGGGCTATGGCTACACCTTC. The chain uses TRBV12-3 or TRBV12-4 and TRBJ1-2, with D possibly being TRBD1 (6 bases). The V and J ends lost 7 bases and 4 bases respectively, with 13 bases between them. The CDR3 spans 13 residues.

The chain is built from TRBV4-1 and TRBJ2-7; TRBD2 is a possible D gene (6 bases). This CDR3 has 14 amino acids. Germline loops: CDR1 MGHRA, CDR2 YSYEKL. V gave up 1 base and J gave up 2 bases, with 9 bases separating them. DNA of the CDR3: TGCGCCAGCAGCCAAGTCCCGGGGGCCTACGAGCAGTACTTC. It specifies CASSQVPGAYEQYF.

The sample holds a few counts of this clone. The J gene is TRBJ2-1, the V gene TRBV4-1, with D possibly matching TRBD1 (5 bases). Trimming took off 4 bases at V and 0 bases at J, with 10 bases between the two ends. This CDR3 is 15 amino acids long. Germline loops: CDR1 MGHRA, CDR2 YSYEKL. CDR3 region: CASSRDSVSYNEQFF. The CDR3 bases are TGCGCCAGCAGCCGAGACAGCGTCTCCTACAATGAGCAGTTCTTC.

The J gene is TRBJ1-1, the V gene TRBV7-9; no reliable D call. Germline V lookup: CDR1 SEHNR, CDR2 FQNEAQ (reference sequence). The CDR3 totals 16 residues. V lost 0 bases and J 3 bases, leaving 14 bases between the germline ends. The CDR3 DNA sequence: TGTGCCAGCAGCTTAGCAAAGGCTTGGGGAGACACTGAAGCTTTCTTT. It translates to CASSLAKAWGDTEAFF.

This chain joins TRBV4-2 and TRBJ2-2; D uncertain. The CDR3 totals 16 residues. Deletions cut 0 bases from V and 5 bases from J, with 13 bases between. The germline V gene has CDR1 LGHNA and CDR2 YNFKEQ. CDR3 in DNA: TGTGCCAGCAGCCAAGATAGTCCAGCGAGTACCGGGGAGCTGTTTTTT. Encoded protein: CASSQDSPASTGELFF.

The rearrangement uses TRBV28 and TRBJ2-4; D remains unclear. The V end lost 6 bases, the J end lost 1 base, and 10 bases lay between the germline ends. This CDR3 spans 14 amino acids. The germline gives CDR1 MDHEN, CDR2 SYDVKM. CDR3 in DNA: TGTGCCAGCAGCCGTGCGGCGGCCAAAAACATTCAGTACTTC. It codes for CASSRAAAKNIQYF.

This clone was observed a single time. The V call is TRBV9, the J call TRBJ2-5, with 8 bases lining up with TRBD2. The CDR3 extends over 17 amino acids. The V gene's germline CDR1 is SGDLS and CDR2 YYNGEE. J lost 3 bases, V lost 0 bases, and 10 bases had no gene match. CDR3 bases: TGTGCCAGCAGCGTAGCTGCTAGCGGGCCCGTTAAAGAGACCCAGTACTTC. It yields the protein CASSVAASGPVKETQYF.

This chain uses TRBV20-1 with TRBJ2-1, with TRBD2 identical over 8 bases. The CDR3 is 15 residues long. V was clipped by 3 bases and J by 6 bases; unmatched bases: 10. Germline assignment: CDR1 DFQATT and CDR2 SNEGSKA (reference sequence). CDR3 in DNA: TGCAGTGCTAGTTTTGGAGCGGGGGAGGGCAATGAGCAGTTCTTC. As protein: CSASFGAGEGNEQFF.

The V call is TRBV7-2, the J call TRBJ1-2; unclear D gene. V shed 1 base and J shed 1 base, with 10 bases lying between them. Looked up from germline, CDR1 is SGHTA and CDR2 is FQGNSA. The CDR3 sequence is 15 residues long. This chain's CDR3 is CASSLGWADNYGYTF. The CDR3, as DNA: TGTGCCAGCAGCTTAGGGTGGGCAGATAACTATGGCTACACCTTC.

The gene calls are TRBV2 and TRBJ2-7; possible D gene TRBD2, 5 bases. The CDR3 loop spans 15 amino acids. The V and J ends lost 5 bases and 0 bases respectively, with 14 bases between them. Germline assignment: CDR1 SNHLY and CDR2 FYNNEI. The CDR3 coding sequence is TGTGCCAGCAGTTTCCGCGGGCGGAGCTCCTACGAGCAGTACTTC. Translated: CASSFRGRSSYEQYF.